This T cell receptor (beta chain) was sequenced in a study of cytomegalovirus exposure and HLA in healthy donors. Study observations and caveats: 87-base-pair reads could not separate some V segments, including TRBV6-2 and TRBV6-3. The only immune exposure information that was available was CMV serostatus.

CDR3 length equals 14 residues. Trimming shortened V by 0 bases and J by 4 bases, and 9 bases separated the two germline ends. Germline V gives CDR1 LNHDA, CDR2 SQIVND (reference sequence). On this clone itself: The antigen remains unidentified.

60 Vbeta and 13 Jbeta primers were used in PCR. The protocol was immunoSEQ multiplex PCR, while the TCRdb copy is restricted to in-frame clones and leaves out a portion. This table holds hundreds of thousands of clones, approximately 80% found once. Sequences were obtained from PBMCs. This receptor was taken from a girl aged 5 to 17 in good health and CMV-seronegative. V is TRBV19 and J is TRBJ1-2; D is unresolved. CDR3 residues: CASSIDLQTYGYTF. As DNA, the CDR3 is TGTGCCAGTAGTATAGATCTACAGACCTATGGCTACACCTTC.